This TCR beta chain was obtained from a study of cytomegalovirus exposure and HLA in healthy donors. Germline V CDR1 and CDR2: MNHNS, SASEGT. V gave up 5 bases and J gave up 8 bases, with 13 bases separating them. The CDR3 runs 13 residues. The PCR was carried out with 60 Vbeta primers and 13 Jbeta primers. The method was immunoSEQ multiplex PCR; TCRdb's version includes in-frame clones alone and lacks a portion of them. The data show 55,000 to 80,000 clones, 60% to 75% seen once. The J gene is TRBJ2-1, the V gene TRBV6-1; D gene uncertain. The sequencing sample was made of PBMCs. The sequence was collected from a man aged 40-49 years in good health and CMV-seropositive. The CDR3 nucleotides are TGTGCCAGCAGTTCAATTCACAGAGATGAGCAGTTCTTC. This gives the protein CASSSIHRDEQFF.